This T cell receptor beta chain was obtained from a study of cytomegalovirus exposure and HLA in healthy donors. Looking at the study overall: Among the roughly 400 genotyped donors, 70% to 85% were placed in the Caucasian-associated ancestry cluster. Overall study results and limits: Follow-up analysis later connected one missense variant in DCLRE1C with trimming of TCR beta V- and J-genes. The authors judged a highly shared variant cluster likely a sequencing artifact.

Between the trimmed V and J ends, which lost 3 bases and 6 bases, there was a span of 12 bases. The CDR3 length is 14 residues. Looked up from germline, CDR1 is SGHTA and CDR2 is FQGNSA. A word on this clone: Its antigen remains unidentified.

PCR employed 60 Vbeta and 13 Jbeta primers. Clones were read by immunoSEQ multiplex PCR, and TCRdb kept only the in-frame ones, dropping some. This sample carries about 170,000 clones, 60% to 80% of them seen once, and the ten largest clones take around 3.1%. This sequence originates from a female donor in good health and CMV-seronegative. The chain joins TRBV7-2 to TRBJ1-5; D not certain. Sequences were obtained from PBMCs. CDR3 nucleotide sequence: TGTGCCAGCAGCTTGCTTACCTTCGGTCAGCCCCAGCATTTT. This translates into CASSLLTFGQPQHF.